The 32 T cell receptor beta chains below come from one sample, sequenced in a study of Ad26.COV2.S vaccination and SARS-CoV-2 variants. TCRdb keeps only in-frame clones here, not all; method: immunoSEQ multiplex PCR. The sample lists some 300,000 clones; roughly 86% were seen once. Treatment reported: 15 to 20 received Ad26.COV2.S at low or high dose, single or two shots; about 5 received placebo; per-sample allocation not given. Sampling occurred on day 63 after the first vaccine or placebo injection. The sample was peripheral blood, taken in a trial of Ad26.COV2.S vaccine versus placebo. These receptor sequences come from a person aged 18-60 years who received the Ad26.COV2.S COVID-19 vaccine or a placebo.

This sequence joins TRBV4-1 and TRBJ2-5; 7 bases map to TRBD2. Germline V CDR1 and CDR2: MGHRA, YSYEKL. There are 16 residues in the CDR3. After removal of 1 base from V and 5 bases from J, the junction contained 10 bases not matched to a gene. In DNA form, the CDR3 reads TGCGCCAGCAGCCAAGTCAACCTCCTAGCGGTGGAGACCCAGTACTTC. Protein: CASSQVNLLAVETQYF.

The gene calls are TRBV11-2 and TRBJ2-7; perhaps TRBD1 as D (6 bases). V was clipped by 5 bases and J by 2 bases, with 22 bases between them. The CDR3 covers 17 residues. Germline CDR1 is SGHAT and CDR2 is FQNNGV. The CDR3 loop reads CASSRFLDGTLAYEQYF. The CDR3 DNA follows: TGTGCCAGCAGCCGATTTCTTGACGGGACACTGGCCTACGAGCAGTACTTC.

The J gene is TRBJ2-1, the V gene TRBV9, with 9 bases that match TRBD2. Per germline, CDR1 SGDLS and CDR2 YYNGEE. Trimming removed 3 bases from V and 7 bases from J; junction bases left unmatched: 11. The CDR3 length is 16 residues. CDR3 in amino acids: CASSARGGAFGNEQFF. DNA for the CDR3: TGTGCCAGCAGCGCCCGCGGGGGGGCCTTTGGGAATGAGCAGTTCTTC.

The rearrangement joins TRBV4-3 to TRBJ2-2; D possibly uses TRBD1 or TRBD2 (6 bases each). Germline CDR1 is LGHNA and CDR2 is YSLEER. This CDR3 region has 16 residues. V lost 0 bases, J lost 8 bases, and 16 bases lay in between. The CDR3 region is CASSQEIGGPEGELFF. CDR3 in DNA: TGCGCCAGCAGCCAAGAAATAGGGGGGCCGGAGGGGGAGCTGTTTTTT.

CDR3 in DNA: TGTGCCAGCAGCGTAGTGCCGGGTGAAGCTTTCTTT. Amino acid sequence: CASSVVPGEAFF. The chain carries TRBV9 and TRBJ1-1; no firm D call. The germline V gene has CDR1 SGDLS and CDR2 YYNGEE. The CDR3 length is 12 residues. The V end was cut by 0 bases, the J end by 7 bases, with 7 bases between.

The V and J genes are TRBV19 and TRBJ1-1; 7 bases are a match to TRBD1. This CDR3 comprises 14 residues. V lost 8 bases and J lost 4; bases outside the gene matches: 10. Germline V gives CDR1 LNHDA, CDR2 SQIVND (reference sequence). CDR3 in amino acids: CASLRQGSITEAFF. The DNA of the CDR3 is TGTGCCAGTTTACGACAGGGTTCGATCACTGAAGCTTTCTTT.

This clone was found a few times. The chain links TRBV12-3 or TRBV12-4 to TRBJ1-2; D remains ambiguous. The CDR3 spans 13 residues. The V end was cut by 5 bases, the J end by 5 bases, with 12 bases between. Written as DNA, the CDR3 is TGTGCCAGCAGTGCACGGAGGTTTTATGGCTACACCTTC. As protein: CASSARRFYGYTF.

The chain couples TRBV6-2 or TRBV6-3 to TRBJ2-7; TRBD1 matches 9 bases. The length of the CDR3 is 13 residues. The J segment lost 3 bases and the V segment lost 6 bases, leaving 3 bases of the junction unmatched. Germline V CDR1 and CDR2: MNHEY, SVGEGT. This CDR3 is CASSGQGYYEQYF. The CDR3 nucleotides are TGTGCCAGCAGCGGACAGGGGTACTACGAGCAGTACTTC.

In nucleotides, the CDR3 is TGCGCCAGCAGCTTCGGACGGTTTGAAGCTTTCTTT. Protein: CASSFGRFEAFF. The rearrangement joins TRBV10-2 to TRBJ1-1; D call uncertain. Trimming shortened V by 6 bases and J by 7 bases, and 12 bases separated the two germline ends. Germline lookup yields CDR1 WSHSY and CDR2 SAAADI. The CDR3 runs to 12 residues.

The chain joins TRBV6-4 to TRBJ1-2; no clear D gene. CDR3 length: 14 residues. The germline V gene encodes CDR1 MRHNA and CDR2 SNTAGT. The ends were cut back, 0 bases at V and 7 bases at J, with 12 bases in the middle. The CDR3 reads CASSDSGRGGGYTF. The CDR3 coding sequence is TGTGCCAGCAGTGACTCAGGGAGAGGCGGTGGCTACACCTTC.

This clone was observed a handful of times. The chain employs TRBV18 and TRBJ1-2, with D unresolved. The CDR3 runs to 15 residues. The germline V gene encodes CDR1 KGHSH and CDR2 LQKENI. Trimming removed 6 bases at V and 8 bases at J, with 22 bases between. Here the CDR3 reads CASSPAGRGVGGYTF. The CDR3 nucleotides read TGTGCCAGCTCTCCCGCAGGAAGAGGCGTAGGGGGCTACACCTTC.

The chain employs TRBV19 and TRBJ2-4; TRBD1 might be the D (5 bases). The germline V gene encodes CDR1 LNHDA and CDR2 SQIVND (reference sequence). The V gene lost 8 bases and the J gene lost 3 bases, with 8 bases spanning the gap. This CDR3 is built from 12 residues. The CDR3 sequence is CASEGDKNIQYF. The DNA of the CDR3 is TGTGCCAGTGAAGGGGACAAAAACATTCAGTACTTC.

The chain has TRBV19 and TRBJ2-7; D is perhaps TRBD1 or TRBD2 (5 bases each). The CDR3 runs 15 residues. CDR1 is LNHDA and CDR2 is SQIVND in the germline V gene (reference sequence). Deletions cut 7 bases from V and 1 base from J, with 17 bases between. The CDR3 loop reads CASTGWAGTSYEQYF. Here the CDR3 DNA reads TGTGCCAGTACCGGATGGGCAGGGACGTCCTACGAGCAGTACTTC.

The genes are TRBV5-1 and TRBJ1-1, with D hard to call. The CDR3 contains 15 residues. Trimming removed 6 bases from V and 3 bases from J, with 18 bases in between. Germline V gene data show CDR1 as SGHRS and CDR2 as YFSETQ. The CDR3 DNA sequence: TGCGCCAGCAAAGACCAGGTTTTACACGACACTGAAGCTTTCTTT. Translated: CASKDQVLHDTEAFF.

This chain joins TRBV5-1 and TRBJ2-5; TRBD2 aligns across 7 bases. The CDR3 length is 13 residues. Per germline, CDR1 SGHRS and CDR2 YFSETQ. V lost 6 bases to trimming and J lost 9 bases; unmatched junction nucleotides: 11. CDR3 loop: CASTPLPGGAQYF. The DNA of the CDR3 is TGCGCCAGCACCCCTCTTCCGGGAGGAGCCCAGTACTTC.

The chain carries TRBV7-8 and TRBJ1-5; D unclear. V lost 0 bases to trimming and J lost 7 bases, with 7 bases between them. CDR3 size: 13 residues. Looked up from germline, CDR1 is SGHVS and CDR2 is FQNEAQ. CDR3 nucleotides: TGTGCCAGCAGCTTAGCCCATATACAGCCCCAGCATTTT. Translated: CASSLAHIQPQHF.

The chain is built from TRBV3-1 (or the pseudogene TRBV3-2) and TRBJ2-3; 7 nucleotides align to TRBD1. The CDR3 has 17 amino acids. V was clipped by 5 bases and J by 2 bases; unmatched bases: 13. Germline CDR1 and CDR2: LGHDT and YNNKEL (reference sequence). CDR3 sequence: CASSFGVGQLVTDTQYF. CDR3 DNA sequence: TGTGCCAGCAGCTTCGGCGTGGGACAGTTGGTCACAGATACGCAGTATTTT.

The chain couples TRBV19 to TRBJ1-1; D is unclear. The germline CDR1 and CDR2 sequences are LNHDA and SQIVND (reference sequence). The V and J ends lost 3 bases and 3 bases respectively, with 5 bases between them. The CDR3 loop spans 12 amino acids. The DNA of the CDR3 is TGTGCCAGTAGTATTGTGGACACTGAAGCTTTCTTT. It codes for CASSIVDTEAFF.

The chain carries TRBV18 and TRBJ1-1; TRBD1 matches 7 bases. CDR1 KGHSH and CDR2 LQKENI come from the germline V gene. There are 16 residues in the CDR3. V shed 6 bases and J 1 base; nucleotides not matched to a gene: 11. CDR3 residues: CASSAGTVYWNTEAFF. The DNA of the CDR3 is TGTGCCAGCTCTGCCGGGACAGTGTATTGGAACACTGAAGCTTTCTTT.

This clone was seen a single time. The chain joins TRBV7-2 to TRBJ1-1; possible D gene TRBD1, 6 bases. Germline CDR1 reads SGHTA; CDR2 reads FQGNSA. This CDR3 is 16 amino acids long. V lost 5 bases to trimming and J lost 3 bases, with 19 bases between them. The CDR3 region has the DNA TGTGCCAGCAGCCCGGCCCACAGGGACTTTTACACTGAAGCTTTCTTT. Protein sequence: CASSPAHRDFYTEAFF.

This clone has a handful of counts. This sample includes further DNA sequences coding for the same CDR3. The V gene is TRBV3-1 (or the pseudogene TRBV3-2), the J gene TRBJ2-7, with TRBD1 as a possible D gene (6 bases). V lost 4 bases and J lost 3, with 7 bases in between. The V gene's germline CDR1 is LGHDT and CDR2 YNNKEL (reference sequence). This CDR3 has 12 amino acids. CDR3 nucleotides: TGTGCCAGCAGCCTGGACAGCTACGAGCAGTACTTC. This sequence encodes CASSLDSYEQYF.

The CDR3 bases are TGTGCCAGCTCACCACCGGGACGGGGCAATCAGCCCCAGCATTTT. Amino acids: CASSPPGRGNQPQHF. The rearrangement joins TRBV18 to TRBJ1-5; TRBD1 is a possible D gene (5 bases). This CDR3 spans 15 amino acids. V lost 0 bases and J lost 2, with 8 bases in between. Germline CDR1 KGHSH, CDR2 LQKENI.

The chain employs TRBV6-1 and TRBJ2-7, with D hard to call. Germline CDR1 MNHNS, CDR2 SASEGT. Trimming left V 3 bases short and J 0 bases short, with 18 bases between. The CDR3 is 17 amino acids. The CDR3 DNA reads TGTGCCAGCAGTGACGGCTCCCGCGCGGCAAGCTCCTACGAGCAGTACTTC. Translating it yields CASSDGSRAASSYEQYF.

The V and J genes are TRBV7-2 and TRBJ2-7; TRBD1 is a possible D gene (6 bases). This CDR3 region has 14 residues. Between the trimmed V and J ends, which lost 2 bases and 3 bases, there was a span of 11 bases. Germline V gives CDR1 SGHTA, CDR2 FQGNSA. CDR3 sequence reads: CASSLSTGNYEQYF. Here the CDR3 DNA reads TGTGCCAGCAGCTTAAGCACAGGGAACTACGAGCAGTACTTC.

This sequence joins TRBV18 and TRBJ2-1; D might be TRBD1 (7 bases). Germline values: CDR1 KGHSH, CDR2 LQKENI. This CDR3 has 16 amino acids. Trimming removed 3 bases at V and 2 bases at J, with 14 bases between. Here the CDR3 reads CASSPPARGAYNEQFF. The CDR3 DNA sequence: TGTGCCAGCTCACCTCCGGCCAGGGGGGCCTACAATGAGCAGTTCTTC.

The gene calls are TRBV29-1 and TRBJ2-7; TRBD1 is a possible D gene (6 bases). The CDR3 loop spans 13 amino acids. Germline assignment: CDR1 SQVTM and CDR2 ANQGSEA. The ends were cut back, 3 bases at V and 4 bases at J, with 13 bases in the middle. The CDR3 DNA reads as TGCAGCGTTGAGGAGGACAGATCTTACGAGCAGTACTTC. It yields the protein CSVEEDRSYEQYF.

This CDR3 is CASSRQGETQYF. The CDR3 DNA sequence: TGTGCCAGCTCAAGACAGGGAGAGACCCAGTACTTC. This chain connects TRBV18 to TRBJ2-5; 7 bases match TRBD1. Germline V CDR1 and CDR2: KGHSH, LQKENI. V lost 5 bases to trimming and J lost 4 bases; unmatched junction nucleotides: 1. The CDR3 has 12 amino acids.

J is TRBJ2-4 and V is TRBV7-9; the match to TRBD1 covers 9 bases. CDR3 length: 14 residues. The V gene's germline CDR1 is SEHNR and CDR2 FQNEAQ (reference sequence). After removal of 2 bases from V and 6 bases from J, the junction contained 2 bases not matched to a gene. CDR3 sequence: CASSLTGQGNIQYF. The CDR3 region has the DNA TGTGCCAGCAGCTTAACGGGACAGGGAAACATTCAGTACTTC.

The chain recombines TRBV12-5 with TRBJ1-3; 9 nucleotides align to TRBD1. V was clipped by 6 bases and J by 4 bases; unmatched bases: 4. The CDR3 is 14 residues long. Germline CDR1 LGHNT, CDR2 FRNRAP. CDR3 amino acids: CASGPTGGGNTIYF. The CDR3 coding sequence is TGTGCTAGTGGCCCGACAGGGGGAGGAAACACCATATATTTT.

This clone was seen once. For the CDR3, the DNA is TGTGCCAGCACTTTCACAAACTATGGCTACACCTTC. Amino acid sequence: CASTFTNYGYTF. The chain carries TRBV6-5 and TRBJ1-2; the D is unclear. Trimming pared 7 bases from V and 2 bases from J, leaving 8 bases between. Looked up from germline, CDR1 is MNHEY and CDR2 is SVGAGI. The CDR3 has 12 amino acids.

The chain links TRBV4-1 to TRBJ1-3, with unresolved D. CDR3 size: 18 residues. V was trimmed by 1 base and J by 0 bases, leaving 16 bases between them. Germline V gene sequence: CDR1 MGHRA, CDR2 YSYEKL. The CDR3 DNA sequence: TGCGCCAGCAGCCAAGCCGAATTGGCAGGCAGCTCTGGAAACACCATATATTTT. It is translated as CASSQAELAGSSGNTIYF.

The V and J genes are TRBV2 and TRBJ1-3; D not resolved. The germline V and J ends were trimmed by 2 bases and 1 base, with 6 bases remaining between them. The CDR3 has 14 residues. CDR1 and CDR2 from the germline V gene are SNHLY and FYNNEI. The CDR3 spells CASSETRSGNTIYF. DNA for the CDR3: TGTGCCAGCAGTGAAACGCGATCTGGAAACACCATATATTTT.